These 28 T cell receptor beta chains were sequenced from one sample in a study of blood T cell repertoires in COVID-19. The table came from immunoSEQ multiplex PCR; TCRdb's copy has only in-frame clones and leaves some out. The table shows 200,000 to 250,000 clones, with around 87% occurring only once. The sample comprised PBMCs or T cells enriched from blood (not recorded which). Every receptor here comes from a man aged 30-40 years in a cohort exposed to, infected with or recovered from COVID-19 (not recorded which).

V and J are TRBV7-9 and TRBJ2-7, with TRBD1 matching 8 bases. The CDR3 consists of 15 residues. The V gene's germline CDR1 is SEHNR and CDR2 FQNEAQ (reference sequence). Trimming removed 4 bases from V and 5 bases from J; junction bases left unmatched: 10. The CDR3 DNA sequence: TGTGCCAGCAGCTCCGGACAGGGCTCGTCCCACGAGCAGTACTTC. This encodes CASSSGQGSSHEQYF.

This clone was seen only once. This sequence joins TRBV5-1 and TRBJ2-7; D not certain. CDR3 length equals 11 residues. From germline, CDR1 is SGHRS and CDR2 YFSETQ. V dropped 2 bases and J dropped 6 bases, with 6 bases sitting between them. The CDR3 coding sequence is TGCGCCAGCAGCTTTAGTCGCGAGCAGTACTTC. Protein: CASSFSREQYF. Full variable domain (remainder filled in from reference TRBV5-1 and TRBJ2-7): KAGVTQTPRYLIKTRGQQVTLSCSPISGHRSVSWYQQTPGQGLQFLFEYFSETQRNKGNFPGRFSGRQFSNSRSEMNVSTLELGDSALYLCASSFSREQYFGPGTRLTVT.

V is TRBV6-5 and J is TRBJ2-5; D is unresolved. This CDR3 is 15 amino acids long. V dropped 2 bases and J dropped 3 bases, with 13 bases sitting between them. Germline V CDR1 and CDR2: MNHEY, SVGAGI. The CDR3 nucleotides read TGTGCCAGCAGTTACACCGCAGTCCCAAAAGAGACCCAGTACTTC. Amino acids: CASSYTAVPKETQYF.

In nucleotides, the CDR3 is TGTGCCAGCAGCTTTGACAGGATTGGGACAGATACGCAGTATTTT. This gives the protein CASSFDRIGTDTQYF. The chain is built from TRBV7-2 and TRBJ2-3; a possible D gene is TRBD1 (6 bases). Germline lookup yields CDR1 SGHTA and CDR2 FQGNSA. Trimming took 3 bases from V and 3 from J, leaving 13 bases between them. The CDR3 extends over 15 amino acids.

V gene TRBV5-1 combines with J gene TRBJ2-3, with D perhaps matching TRBD1 (6 bases). Germline assignment: CDR1 SGHRS and CDR2 YFSETQ. The CDR3 runs to 14 residues. V was trimmed by 6 bases and J by 0 bases, leaving 11 bases between them. The CDR3 loop reads CASKVQGSTDTQYF. In nucleotides, the CDR3 is TGCGCCAGCAAGGTACAGGGTAGCACAGATACGCAGTATTTT. The full variable domain, with the rest looked up from reference TRBV5-1 and TRBJ2-3, is KAGVTQTPRYLIKTRGQQVTLSCSPISGHRSVSWYQQTPGQGLQFLFEYFSETQRNKGNFPGRFSGRQFSNSRSEMNVSTLELGDSALYLCASKVQGSTDTQYFGPGTRLTVL.

The chain has TRBV27 and TRBJ1-1; 7 nucleotides align to TRBD1. J lost 0 bases, V lost 8 bases, and 9 bases had no gene match. CDR3 size: 15 residues. Germline V gene sequence: CDR1 MNHEY, CDR2 SMNVEV (reference sequence). The CDR3 loop is CASSAGGQMNTEAFF. The CDR3 coding sequence is TGTGCCAGCTCCGCGGGGGGACAGATGAACACTGAAGCTTTCTTT.

The chain uses TRBV29-1 and TRBJ1-2; TRBD1 aligns across 10 bases. V shed 2 bases, J shed 8 bases, and the junction held 5 bases outside the gene matches. CDR3 size: 13 residues. The germline gives CDR1 SQVTM, CDR2 ANQGSEA. The chain's CDR3 is CSVERQGAKGYTF. The CDR3 DNA follows: TGCAGCGTTGAACGACAGGGGGCTAAAGGCTACACCTTC.

V is TRBV24-1 and J is TRBJ1-2; D may be TRBD1 (6 bases). Germline V gene data show CDR1 as KGHDR and CDR2 as SFDVKD. The CDR3 contains 13 residues. V lost 7 bases, J lost 5 bases, and 13 bases lay in between. CDR3 amino acids: CATSLTGSYGYTF. The CDR3, as DNA: TGTGCCACCAGCCTCACAGGGTCTTATGGCTACACCTTC.

V is TRBV29-1 and J is TRBJ1-1; D is perhaps TRBD1 (6 bases). Looked up from germline, CDR1 is SQVTM and CDR2 is ANQGSEA. The CDR3 is 13 residues long. V dropped 5 bases and J dropped 0 bases, with 10 bases sitting between them. CDR3 DNA sequence: TGCAGCGTTTTTCAGGGGATGAACACTGAAGCTTTCTTT. Protein: CSVFQGMNTEAFF.

The chain uses TRBV7-2 and TRBJ2-7, with 7 bases identical to TRBD2. This CDR3 is 14 amino acids long. Trimming removed 7 bases from V and 2 bases from J; junction bases left unmatched: 8. The V gene's germline CDR1 is SGHTA and CDR2 FQGNSA. This chain's CDR3 is CASTAGRATYEQYF. The CDR3 DNA reads as TGTGCCAGCACGGCGGGGAGGGCCACCTACGAGCAGTACTTC.

The chain uses TRBV27 and TRBJ2-1; TRBD1 matches at 12 bases. Per the germline V gene, CDR1 is MNHEY and CDR2 is SMNVEV (reference sequence). Unmatched junction bases numbered 7, after V lost 6 bases and J lost 7 bases. This CDR3 spans 15 amino acids. Written as DNA, the CDR3 is TGTGCCAGCAGCATGGGACAGGGGGCTAGGAATGAGCAGTTCTTC. Its translation is CASSMGQGARNEQFF.

This chain uses TRBV7-3 with TRBJ1-3, with D unresolved. The ends were cut back, 5 bases at V and 4 bases at J, with 12 bases in the middle. The CDR3 is made up of 14 amino acids. The germline CDR1 and CDR2 sequences are SGHTA and FQGTGA. In DNA form, the CDR3 reads TGTGCCAGCAGCCCCGGCCGAGGCGGAAACACCATATATTTT. Amino acids: CASSPGRGGNTIYF.

The chain combines TRBV18 with TRBJ1-4; D may be TRBD1 (5 bases). The CDR3 runs 14 residues. Germline V CDR1 and CDR2: KGHSH, LQKENI. With 3 bases removed from V and 6 bases from J, the gap between germline ends came to 11 bases. CDR3 coding DNA: TGTGCCAGCTCACCGGGTCAGGGATATGAAAAACTGTTTTTT. Translated, it gives CASSPGQGYEKLFF.

This chain joins TRBV5-4 and TRBJ2-2, with 12 bases that match TRBD2. The V gene's germline CDR1 is SGHNT and CDR2 YYREEE (reference sequence). V shed 3 bases and J 4 bases; nucleotides not matched to a gene: 4. The CDR3 runs 16 residues. Here the CDR3 reads CASSSPSGRATGELFF. In DNA form, the CDR3 reads TGTGCCAGCAGCTCCCCTAGCGGGAGGGCCACCGGGGAGCTGTTTTTT.

This sequence joins TRBV7-2 and TRBJ2-5, with D maybe TRBD1 (6 bases). V was pared by 4 bases and J by 1 base, with 13 bases between. Germline V lookup: CDR1 SGHTA, CDR2 FQGNSA. The CDR3 runs to 15 residues. For the CDR3, the DNA is TGTGCCAGCAGCTCACCGGGACACCTCCAAGAGACCCAGTACTTC. This codes for CASSSPGHLQETQYF. Full variable domain (outside the CDR3, taken from reference TRBV7-2 and TRBJ2-5): GAGVSQSPSNKVTEKGKDVELRCDPISGHTALYWYRQSLGQGLEFLIYFQGNSAPDKSGLPSDRFSAERTGGSVSTLTIQRTQQEDSAVYLCASSSPGHLQETQYFGPGTRLLVL.

The chain uses TRBV2 and TRBJ2-3; D uncertain. This CDR3 comprises 14 residues. Per the germline V gene, CDR1 is SNHLY and CDR2 is FYNNEI. Trimming left V 8 bases short and J 1 base short, with 13 bases between. CDR3 DNA sequence: TGTGCCAGCTCGTTTCACAGCCGCACAGATACGCAGTATTTT. Translating gives CASSFHSRTDTQYF. Full variable domain (missing parts from reference TRBV2 and TRBJ2-3): EPEVTQTPSHQVTQMGQEVILRCVPISNHLYFYWYRQILGQKVEFLVSFYNNEISEKSEIFDDQFSVERPDGSNFTLKIRSTKLEDSAMYFCASSFHSRTDTQYFGPGTRLTVL.

The rearrangement joins TRBV7-3 to TRBJ1-2; perhaps TRBD1 as D (5 bases). CDR1 SGHTA and CDR2 FQGTGA come from the germline V gene. The V end lost 2 bases, the J end lost 8 bases, and 12 bases lay between the germline ends. This CDR3 comprises 13 residues. CDR3 DNA: TGTGCCAGCAGCTTAGGCAGGGAGGAGGGCTACACCTTC. Protein product: CASSLGREEGYTF. The variable domain in full, with the rest retrieved from reference TRBV7-3 and TRBJ1-2, is GAGVSQTPSNKVTEKGKYVELRCDPISGHTALYWYRQSLGQGPEFLIYFQGTGAADDSGLPNDRFFAVRPEGSVSTLKIQRTERGDSAVYLCASSLGREEGYTFGSGTRLTVV.

The chain employs TRBV6-2 or TRBV6-3 and TRBJ2-1, with 12 bases identical to TRBD2. CDR1 is MNHEY and CDR2 is SVGEGT in the germline V gene. The CDR3 has 17 residues. With 0 bases clipped from V and 15 bases from J, the junction kept 15 bases outside the gene matches. The CDR3 protein is CASSYSRLAGEFFRAFF. CDR3 bases: TGTGCCAGCAGTTACTCGCGACTAGCGGGAGAGTTCTTCCGCGCGTTCTTC.

V gene TRBV28 combines with J gene TRBJ2-7; 11 nucleotides match TRBD2. V shed 6 bases, J shed 2 bases, and the junction held 6 bases outside the gene matches. The germline CDR1 and CDR2 sequences are MDHEN and SYDVKM. The CDR3 is 15 amino acids. The CDR3 loop is CASRIPGLAAYEQYF. CDR3 nucleotides: TGTGCCAGCAGAATACCGGGACTAGCGGCCTACGAGCAGTACTTC.

This CDR3 reads CSVSAGASEQYF. The CDR3 nucleotides read TGCAGCGTCTCAGCGGGAGCTTCCGAGCAGTACTTC. V usage is TRBV29-1 and J usage is TRBJ2-7; 8 nucleotides match TRBD2. Germline V gene sequence: CDR1 SQVTM, CDR2 ANQGSEA. V was clipped by 6 bases and J by 6 bases; unmatched bases: 7. The CDR3 runs to 12 residues.

This clone has just a few counts. The chain employs TRBV2 and TRBJ1-5; D is ambiguous. Trimming removed 5 bases at V and 0 bases at J, with 11 bases between. The CDR3 has 15 residues. CDR1 is SNHLY and CDR2 is FYNNEI in the germline V gene. The CDR3: CASSSTSYSNQPQHF. In DNA form, the CDR3 reads TGTGCCAGCAGTTCGACATCTTATAGCAATCAGCCCCAGCATTTT.

This clone was counted between two and nine times. One end of the junction does not line up with germline, which may come from a read error. This chain links TRBV11-2 with TRBJ2-4; 7 bases align to TRBD1. CDR3 length: 11 residues. From germline, CDR1 is SGHAT and CDR2 FQNNGV. CDR3 in DNA: TGTGCCAGCAGCTTATTTACAGGGGTAGACTTC. Residues: CASSLFTGVDF.

The V call is TRBV2, the J call TRBJ2-7; TRBD2 aligns across 15 bases. This CDR3 has 17 residues. Germline CDR1 is SNHLY and CDR2 is FYNNEI. The junction had 11 bases not matched to a gene; V was cut back by 6 bases and J by 5 bases. The CDR3 DNA reads TGTGCCAGCAGCGACGGACTAGCGGGAGGGTCGCTCGACGAGCAGTACTTC. Encoded protein: CASSDGLAGGSLDEQYF.

This chain joins TRBV3-1 (or the pseudogene TRBV3-2) and TRBJ2-4, with a weak D call TRBD1 (5 bases). Per the germline V gene, CDR1 is LGHDT and CDR2 is YNNKEL (reference sequence). Trimming took off 4 bases at V and 0 bases at J, with 16 bases between the two ends. The length of the CDR3 is 17 residues. The CDR3 region is CASSLWQGDLAKNIQYF. CDR3 sequence (DNA): TGTGCCAGCAGCCTATGGCAGGGTGATCTAGCCAAAAACATTCAGTACTTC.

This rearrangement joins TRBV4-2 to TRBJ2-7, with 11 bases identical to TRBD2. Germline V gene sequence: CDR1 LGHNA, CDR2 YNFKEQ. The CDR3 contains 18 residues. V shed 1 base and J 6 bases; nucleotides not matched to a gene: 14. DNA of the CDR3: TGTGCCAGCAGCCAAGGAGCCGGGACTAGCGGACTCAACGCCGAGCAGTACTTC. Protein: CASSQGAGTSGLNAEQYF.

The chain recombines TRBV6-2 or TRBV6-3 with TRBJ2-7; 9 nucleotides align to TRBD2. The V gene's germline CDR1 is MNHEY and CDR2 SVGEGT. The CDR3 covers 15 residues. J lost 2 bases, V lost 5 bases, and 7 bases had no gene match. This chain's CDR3 is CASSDRGRVAYEQYF. The CDR3 bases are TGTGCCAGCAGTGACCGCGGGAGGGTCGCCTACGAGCAGTACTTC.

V gene TRBV28 combines with J gene TRBJ1-2; 9 nucleotides line up with TRBD1. There are 15 residues in the CDR3. CDR1 is MDHEN, CDR2 SYDVKM, per germline. V was pared by 5 bases and J by 6 bases, with 10 bases of the junction left unmatched. The DNA for the CDR3 is TGTGCCAGCAGTACTCGCCCCCGGGACAGGGATGGCTACACCTTC. Translating gives CASSTRPRDRDGYTF.

This clone was seen a few times. The gene calls are TRBV7-3 and TRBJ2-1, with 8 nucleotides matching TRBD2. The length of the CDR3 is 14 residues. The V and J ends lost 8 bases and 1 base, in that order; junction bases with no gene match: 4. The germline V gene has CDR1 SGHTA and CDR2 FQGTGA. CDR3 amino acids: CASSPGGSYNEQFF. The CDR3 DNA is TGTGCCAGCTCCCCGGGGGGGTCCTACAATGAGCAGTTCTTC.